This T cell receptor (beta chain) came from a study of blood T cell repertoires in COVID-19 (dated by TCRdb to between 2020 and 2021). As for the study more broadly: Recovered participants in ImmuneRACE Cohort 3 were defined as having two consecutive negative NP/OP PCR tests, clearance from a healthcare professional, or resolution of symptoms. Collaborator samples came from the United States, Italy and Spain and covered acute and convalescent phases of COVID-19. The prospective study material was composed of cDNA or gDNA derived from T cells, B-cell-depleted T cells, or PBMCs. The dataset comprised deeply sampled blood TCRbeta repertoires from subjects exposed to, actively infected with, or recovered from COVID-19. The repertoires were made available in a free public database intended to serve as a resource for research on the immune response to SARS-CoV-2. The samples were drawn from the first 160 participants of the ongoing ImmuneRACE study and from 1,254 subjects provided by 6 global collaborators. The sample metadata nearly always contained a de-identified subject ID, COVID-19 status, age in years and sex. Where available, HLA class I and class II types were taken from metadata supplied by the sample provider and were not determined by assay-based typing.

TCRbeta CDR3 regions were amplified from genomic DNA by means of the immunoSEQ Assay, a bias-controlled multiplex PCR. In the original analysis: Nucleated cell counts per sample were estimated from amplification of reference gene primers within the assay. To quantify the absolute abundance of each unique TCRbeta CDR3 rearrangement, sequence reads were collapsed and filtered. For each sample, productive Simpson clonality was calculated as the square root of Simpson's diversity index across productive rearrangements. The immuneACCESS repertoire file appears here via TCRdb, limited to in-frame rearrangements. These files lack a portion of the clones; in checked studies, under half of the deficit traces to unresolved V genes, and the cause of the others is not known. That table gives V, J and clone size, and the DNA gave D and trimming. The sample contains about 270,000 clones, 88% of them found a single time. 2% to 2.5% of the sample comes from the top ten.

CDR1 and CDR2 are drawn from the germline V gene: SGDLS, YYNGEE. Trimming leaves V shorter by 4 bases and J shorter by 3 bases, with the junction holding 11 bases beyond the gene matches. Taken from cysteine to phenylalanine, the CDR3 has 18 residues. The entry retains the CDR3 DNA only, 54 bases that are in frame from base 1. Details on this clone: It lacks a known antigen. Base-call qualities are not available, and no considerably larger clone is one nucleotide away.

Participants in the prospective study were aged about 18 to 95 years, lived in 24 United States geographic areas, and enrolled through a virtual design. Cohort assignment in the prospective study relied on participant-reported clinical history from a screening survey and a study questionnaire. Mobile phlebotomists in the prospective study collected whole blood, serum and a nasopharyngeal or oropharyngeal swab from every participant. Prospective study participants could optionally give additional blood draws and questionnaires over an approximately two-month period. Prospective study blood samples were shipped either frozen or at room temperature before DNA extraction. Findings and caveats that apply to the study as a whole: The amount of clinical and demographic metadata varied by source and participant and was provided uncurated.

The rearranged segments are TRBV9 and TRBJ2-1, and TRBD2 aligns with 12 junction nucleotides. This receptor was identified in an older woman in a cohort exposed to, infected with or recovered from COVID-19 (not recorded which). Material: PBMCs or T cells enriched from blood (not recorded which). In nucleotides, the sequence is TGTGCCAGCAGCACCTCTTGGACTAGCGGGGCATACTACAATGAGCAGTTCTTC. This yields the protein CASSTSWTSGAYYNEQFF.